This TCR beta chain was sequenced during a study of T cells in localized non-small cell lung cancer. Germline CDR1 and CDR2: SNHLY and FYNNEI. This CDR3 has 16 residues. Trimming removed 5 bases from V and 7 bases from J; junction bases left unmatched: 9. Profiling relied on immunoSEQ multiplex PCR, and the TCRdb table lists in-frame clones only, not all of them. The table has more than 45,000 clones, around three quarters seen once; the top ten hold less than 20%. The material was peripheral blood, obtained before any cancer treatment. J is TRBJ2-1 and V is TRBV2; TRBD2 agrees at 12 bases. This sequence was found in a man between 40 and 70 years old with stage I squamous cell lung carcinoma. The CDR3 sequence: CASSPRLAGDKNEQFF. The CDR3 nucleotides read TGTGCCAGCAGTCCCCGACTAGCGGGGGACAAGAATGAGCAGTTCTTC.